Presented here are 29 T cell receptor beta chains from one specimen sequenced in a study of cytomegalovirus exposure and HLA in healthy donors (dated by TCRdb to the late 2010s). The receptor library was made with the immunoSEQ multiplex PCR assay. A mixture of 60 forward primers for TCR Vbeta segments and 13 reverse primers for TCR Jbeta segments was used in the multiplex PCR. TCRdb's version of the immuneACCESS table is confined to in-frame rearrangements and falls short of the full clone set. An unresolved V gene accounts for under half of the shortfall where checked; the remainder is of unknown origin. The sample table gives under 200,000 clones. The top ten clones comprise about 0.8% of the sample. Specimen: PBMCs. Source of these receptors: a woman under 30 in good health and CMV-seropositive.

The V call is TRBV7-9, the J call TRBJ1-1; no firm D call. V lost 2 bases and J 1 base, leaving 8 bases between the germline ends. There are 14 residues in the CDR3. Germline-derived CDR1 and CDR2 are SEHNR and FQNEAQ (reference sequence). DNA of the CDR3: TGTGCCAGCAGCTTACAGGCACAGAACACTGAAGCTTTCTTT. It is translated as CASSLQAQNTEAFF.

This sequence joins TRBV18 and TRBJ2-2; D remains unclear. The CDR3 extends over 15 amino acids. Trimming left V 3 bases short and J 3 bases short, with 11 bases between. The germline gives CDR1 KGHSH, CDR2 LQKENI. CDR3 protein: CASSPGLGDTGELFF. The DNA for the CDR3 is TGTGCCAGCTCACCTGGCCTCGGAGACACCGGGGAGCTGTTTTTT. Variable domain in full (rest from reference TRBV18 and TRBJ2-2): NAGVMQNPRHLVRRRGQEARLRCSPMKGHSHVYWYRQLPEEGLKFMVYLQKENIIDESGMPKERFSAEFPKEGPSILRIQQVVRGDSAAYFCASSPGLGDTGELFFGEGSRLTVL.

V and J are TRBV5-6 and TRBJ2-1, with 7 bases identical to TRBD1. CDR3 length equals 12 residues. The ends lost 2 bases at V and 7 bases at J; junction bases unmatched: 0. The germline gives CDR1 SGHDT, CDR2 YYEEEE. The CDR3 DNA reads TGTGCCAGCAGCTTACAGGGGAATGAGCAGTTCTTC. Protein product: CASSLQGNEQFF.

V gene TRBV7-2 combines with J gene TRBJ2-7; 7 nucleotides match TRBD1. This CDR3 is built from 12 residues. After removal of 3 bases from V and 7 bases from J, the junction contained 3 bases not matched to a gene. The V gene's germline CDR1 is SGHTA and CDR2 FQGNSA. The CDR3 DNA reads as TGTGCCAGCAGCTTTAGGACAGGAGAGCAGTACTTC. This sequence encodes CASSFRTGEQYF.

Notes on this clone: In the same sample, other DNA sequences code for this CDR3. The J gene is TRBJ1-1, the V gene TRBV5-4; D gene uncertain. Per germline, CDR1 SGHNT and CDR2 YYREEE (reference sequence). The CDR3 consists of 14 residues. Trimming stripped 0 bases from V and 1 base from J, with 7 bases between. CDR3 sequence reads: CASSLGRGNTEAFF. CDR3 nucleotides: TGTGCCAGCAGCTTGGGACGGGGGAACACTGAAGCTTTCTTT.

The V gene is TRBV4-2, the J gene TRBJ1-2; TRBD1 aligns across 8 bases. Germline V lookup: CDR1 LGHNA, CDR2 YNFKEQ. This CDR3 comprises 16 residues. Unmatched junction bases numbered 8, after V lost 0 bases and J lost 5 bases. CDR3: CASSQEEGTGGYGYTF. The CDR3 bases are TGTGCCAGCAGCCAAGAAGAAGGTACAGGGGGGTATGGCTACACCTTC.

V and J are TRBV11-3 and TRBJ1-1; weak D call: TRBD1 (5 bases). The ends were cut back, 2 bases at V and 4 bases at J, with 8 bases in the middle. The CDR3 sequence is 13 residues long. CDR1 SGHNT and CDR2 YENEEA come from the germline V gene. The CDR3 DNA reads TGTGCCAGCAGCTTAAGGGGAGGCACTGAAGCTTTCTTT. Amino acids: CASSLRGGTEAFF.

V gene TRBV19 combines with J gene TRBJ1-4, with D perhaps matching TRBD1 (6 bases). This CDR3 comprises 15 residues. Per the germline V gene, CDR1 is LNHDA and CDR2 is SQIVND (reference sequence). The germline V and J ends were trimmed by 4 bases and 6 bases, with 15 bases remaining between them. This CDR3 is CASSTPQGHYEKLFF. The CDR3 DNA sequence: TGTGCCAGTAGTACCCCCCAGGGGCATTATGAAAAACTGTTTTTT.

The rearrangement links TRBV30 to TRBJ2-7; 12 positions match TRBD2. The CDR3 sequence is 13 residues long. In germline, CDR1 is GTSNPN, CDR2 SVGIG (reference sequence). V shed 5 bases and J 6 bases; nucleotides not matched to a gene: 5. This CDR3 reads CAWELAGGREQYF. The CDR3 DNA is TGTGCCTGGGAACTAGCGGGGGGACGCGAGCAGTACTTC.

The V call is TRBV27, the J call TRBJ1-4; 8 nucleotides align to TRBD1. Trimming cost V 2 bases and J 8 bases; bases outside gene matches: 4. CDR1 MNHEY and CDR2 SMNVEV come from the germline V gene (reference sequence). This CDR3 has 14 residues. This CDR3 reads CASSLQGAREKLFF. In nucleotides, the CDR3 is TGTGCCAGCAGTTTACAGGGGGCGCGCGAAAAACTGTTTTTT. Drawing the rest from reference TRBV27 and TRBJ1-4, the complete variable domain is EAQVTQNPRYLITVTGKKLTVTCSQNMNHEYMSWYRQDPGLGLRQIYYSMNVEVTDKGDVPEGYKVSRKEKRNFPLILESPSPNQTSLYFCASSLQGAREKLFFGSGTQLSVL.

The chain employs TRBV30 and TRBJ1-1, with D possibly matching TRBD1 (5 bases). Per the germline V gene, CDR1 is GTSNPN and CDR2 is SVGIG (reference sequence). This CDR3 spans 12 amino acids. Trimming took off 7 bases at V and 6 bases at J, with 15 bases between the two ends. The CDR3 loop is CASTRGVAEAFF. CDR3 sequence (DNA): TGTGCCTCGACACGGGGGGTAGCTGAAGCTTTCTTT.

The J gene is TRBJ1-3, the V gene TRBV7-2, with 9 bases aligning to TRBD1. This CDR3 is built from 16 residues. With 2 bases clipped from V and 3 bases from J, the junction kept 5 bases outside the gene matches. Germline assignment: CDR1 SGHTA and CDR2 FQGNSA. In DNA, the CDR3 is TGTGCCAGCAGCTTACTACAGGGGGCGCTTGGAAACACCATATATTTT. Residues: CASSLLQGALGNTIYF. The full variable domain, with the rest looked up from reference TRBV7-2 and TRBJ1-3, is GAGVSQSPSNKVTEKGKDVELRCDPISGHTALYWYRQSLGQGLEFLIYFQGNSAPDKSGLPSDRFSAERTGGSVSTLTIQRTQQEDSAVYLCASSLLQGALGNTIYFGEGSWLTVV.

The chain carries TRBV11-2 and TRBJ2-3, with TRBD2 matching over 12 bases. Germline V gives CDR1 SGHAT, CDR2 FQNNGV. The CDR3 is made up of 18 amino acids. J was trimmed by 2 bases and V by 5 bases; bases with no gene match: 11. The CDR3 loop reads CASSLRPGTSGYTDTQYF. CDR3 bases: TGTGCCAGCAGCCTCCGACCCGGGACTAGCGGGTACACAGATACGCAGTATTTT.

The genes are TRBV20-1 and TRBJ2-1, with D unresolved. The V end was cut by 2 bases, the J end by 7 bases, with 6 bases between. CDR1 and CDR2 (germline): DFQATT, SNEGSKA (reference sequence). The CDR3 contains 11 residues. DNA of the CDR3: TGCAGTGCTAGAAACAGAAATGAGCAGTTCTTC. It codes for CSARNRNEQFF.

CDR3 DNA: TGTGCCATCAGTGAGCTAGCGGCCTCGGAGACCCAGTACTTC. Translation gives CAISELAASETQYF. The chain combines TRBV10-3 with TRBJ2-5, with 7 bases identical to TRBD2. CDR1 ENHRY and CDR2 SYGVKD come from the germline V gene. With 2 bases clipped from V and 5 bases from J, the junction kept 5 bases outside the gene matches. The length of the CDR3 is 14 residues.

The V call is TRBV4-1, the J call TRBJ1-6; no clear D gene. Germline assignment: CDR1 MGHRA and CDR2 YSYEKL. This CDR3 region has 15 residues. The ends were cut back, 3 bases at V and 4 bases at J, with 10 bases in the middle. For the CDR3, the DNA is TGCGCCAGCAGCCAGGAGCCCCTTTATAATTCACCCCTCCACTTT. It specifies CASSQEPLYNSPLHF.

The gene calls are TRBV6-1 and TRBJ1-2, with D hard to call. The CDR3 is 13 amino acids. The germline CDR1 and CDR2 sequences are MNHNS and SASEGT. V was trimmed by 7 bases and J by 3 bases, leaving 12 bases between them. The DNA of the CDR3 is TGTGCCAGCATAGGGCGGGAGGACTATGGCTACACCTTC. This codes for CASIGREDYGYTF.

The chain has TRBV5-1 and TRBJ2-1; 7 bases are a match to TRBD2. This CDR3 contains 17 residues. Per the germline V gene, CDR1 is SGHRS and CDR2 is YFSETQ. V was pared by 0 bases and J by 0 bases, with 6 bases of the junction left unmatched. The CDR3 region is CASSLEASGSSYNEQFF. The CDR3 DNA follows: TGCGCCAGCAGCTTGGAGGCTAGCGGAAGCTCCTACAATGAGCAGTTCTTC.

The CDR3 nucleotides are TGTGCCAGCTCACGTCTGGACAGGGCTCTTGAAGCTTTCTTT. Its translation: CASSRLDRALEAFF. V gene TRBV18 combines with J gene TRBJ1-1, with 8 bases matching TRBD1. Trimming cost V 4 bases and J 7 bases; bases outside gene matches: 8. The germline V gene has CDR1 KGHSH and CDR2 LQKENI. This CDR3 comprises 14 residues.

The CDR3 DNA is TGCGCCAGCAGCCTCATCCTTGTTGAGGAAAACTATGGCTACACCTTC. Translating gives CASSLILVEENYGYTF. V usage is TRBV4-1 and J usage is TRBJ1-2; the D is unclear. Trimming shortened V by 4 bases and J by 2 bases, and 17 bases separated the two germline ends. The CDR3 runs to 16 residues. CDR1 and CDR2 (germline): MGHRA, YSYEKL.

The rearrangement uses TRBV7-2 and TRBJ1-3, with D tentatively TRBD1 (5 bases). Trimming took off 3 bases at V and 7 bases at J, with 10 bases between the two ends. The CDR3 loop spans 13 amino acids. Germline CDR1 SGHTA, CDR2 FQGNSA. The CDR3 DNA sequence: TGTGCCAGCAGCTTCGTAAGACAGAACACCATATATTTT. This translates into CASSFVRQNTIYF.

The chain uses TRBV5-5 and TRBJ1-2, with TRBD1 as a possible D gene (6 bases). Per germline, CDR1 SGHKS and CDR2 YYEKEE (reference sequence). The CDR3 is 17 amino acids. Trimming pared 7 bases from V and 1 base from J, leaving 23 bases between. The CDR3 is CASGQIRGTNLNYGYTF. CDR3 DNA sequence: TGTGCCAGCGGCCAGATCAGGGGAACTAATCTTAACTATGGCTACACCTTC.

The CDR3 protein is CASSYSTQGKGSEYF. The CDR3 DNA is TGTGCCAGCAGTTACTCGACACAGGGGAAAGGTTCGGAGTACTTC. This sequence joins TRBV6-5 and TRBJ2-7; 7 bases agree with TRBD1. CDR1 is MNHEY, CDR2 SVGAGI, per germline. V gave up 0 bases and J gave up 11 bases; unmatched junction bases: 13. The CDR3 contains 15 residues.

The CDR3 region has the DNA TGTGCCAGCTCACCGCCGCAGGGGCGTGAGCAGTACTTC. Amino acid sequence: CASSPPQGREQYF. This rearrangement joins TRBV18 to TRBJ2-7, with D perhaps TRBD1 (6 bases). V was pared by 3 bases and J by 7 bases, with 13 bases between. The CDR3 is 13 amino acids. Germline-derived CDR1 and CDR2 are KGHSH and LQKENI.

The chain links TRBV19 to TRBJ1-1, with no clear D. CDR3 length: 13 residues. The germline gives CDR1 LNHDA, CDR2 SQIVND (reference sequence). V shed 5 bases and J shed 0 bases, with 7 bases lying between them. DNA of the CDR3: TGTGCCAGTAGTCGAGTTATGAACACTGAAGCTTTCTTT. Protein product: CASSRVMNTEAFF.

The CDR3 sequence: CASIDPAERSQYF. The CDR3, as DNA: TGTGCCAGCATTGATCCGGCCGAGCGGAGCCAGTACTTC. This chain connects TRBV11-2 to TRBJ2-5; D is possibly TRBD2 (5 bases). V was trimmed by 7 bases and J by 10 bases, leaving 19 bases between them. The CDR3 consists of 13 residues. Germline assignment: CDR1 SGHAT and CDR2 FQNNGV. The whole variable domain, filled in from reference TRBV11-2 and TRBJ2-5, reads EAGVAQSPRYKIIEKRQSVAFWCNPISGHATLYWYQQILGQGPKLLIQFQNNGVVDDSQLPKDRFSAERLKGVDSTLKIQPAKLEDSAVYLCASIDPAERSQYFGPGTRLLVL.

The chain links TRBV30 to TRBJ2-1; 9 bases fit TRBD2. J was trimmed by 4 bases and V by 4 bases; bases with no gene match: 5. CDR1 and CDR2 (germline): GTSNPN, SVGIG (reference sequence). The CDR3 has 14 residues. In DNA, the CDR3 is TGTGCCTGGATGACCGCGGGAGGGTACAATGAGCAGTTCTTC. This encodes CAWMTAGGYNEQFF.

Worth noting for this clone: Other DNA sequences in this specimen translate into the identical CDR3. The DNA for the CDR3 is TGTGCCAGCAGCCTAGGTACGGGGTCTGGAAACACCATATATTTT. Residues: CASSLGTGSGNTIYF. The chain combines TRBV5-4 with TRBJ1-3; D is ambiguous. This CDR3 comprises 15 residues. Trimming took 4 bases from V and 1 from J, leaving 12 bases between them. In germline, CDR1 is SGHNT, CDR2 YYREEE (reference sequence). The full variable domain, its missing parts supplied by reference TRBV5-4 and TRBJ1-3, is ETGVTQSPTHLIKTRGQQVTLRCSSQSGHNTVSWYQQALGQGPQFIFQYYREEENGRGNFPPRFSGLQFPNYSSELNVNALELDDSALYLCASSLGTGSGNTIYFGEGSWLTVV.

The V and J genes are TRBV10-3 and TRBJ1-4; 9 bases align to TRBD1. V was clipped by 8 bases and J by 8 bases; unmatched bases: 6. Germline-derived CDR1 and CDR2 are ENHRY and SYGVKD. CDR3 length: 13 amino acids. The CDR3 nucleotides are TGTGCCATCCGGGACAGGGATGGAGAAAAACTGTTTTTT. This sequence encodes CAIRDRDGEKLFF.